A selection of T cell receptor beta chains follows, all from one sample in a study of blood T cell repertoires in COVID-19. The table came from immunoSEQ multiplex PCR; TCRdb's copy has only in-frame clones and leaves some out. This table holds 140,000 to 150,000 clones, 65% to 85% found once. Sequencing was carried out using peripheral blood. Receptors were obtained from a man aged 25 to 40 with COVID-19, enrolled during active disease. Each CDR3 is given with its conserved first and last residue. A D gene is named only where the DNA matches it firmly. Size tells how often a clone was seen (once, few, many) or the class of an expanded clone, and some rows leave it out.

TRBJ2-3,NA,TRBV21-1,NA,CARGGDYTDTQYF,TGTGCCCGAGGGGGGGACTACACAGATACGCAGTATTTT
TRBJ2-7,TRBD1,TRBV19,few,CASSPGTGGFGYEQYF,TGTGCCAGTAGTCCCGGGACAGGGGGCTTTGGCTACGAGCAGTACTTC
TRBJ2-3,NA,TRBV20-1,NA,CSASPEPGDTQYF,TGCAGTGCTAGTCCGGAACCGGGGGATACGCAGTATTTT
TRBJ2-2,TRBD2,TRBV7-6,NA,CASSLGREGFAGELFF,TGTGCCAGCAGCTTAGGGCGGGAGGGCTTCGCCGGGGAGCTGTTTTTT
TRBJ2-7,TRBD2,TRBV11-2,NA,CASSHWEGPPYF,TGTGCCAGCAGCCACTGGGAGGGGCCGCCGTACTTC
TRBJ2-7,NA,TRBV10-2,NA,CASSERYEQYF,TGCGCCAGCAGTGAGCGCTACGAGCAGTACTTC
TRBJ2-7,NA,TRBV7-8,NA,CASSLGVQQQYF,TGTGCCAGCAGCTTAGGCGTGCAACAGCAGTACTTC
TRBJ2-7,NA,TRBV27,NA,CASSLSDSREQYF,TGTGCCAGCAGTTTATCTGACAGTCGCGAGCAGTACTTC
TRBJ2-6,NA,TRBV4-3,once,CASSQAGVSGANVLTF,TGCGCCAGCAGCCAGGCCGGGGTCTCTGGGGCCAACGTCCTGACTTTC
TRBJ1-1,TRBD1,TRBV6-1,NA,CASGDLTGSEAFF,TGTGCCAGCGGTGATTTGACAGGGTCTGAAGCTTTCTTT
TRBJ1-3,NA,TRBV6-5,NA,CASSHLISGNTIYF,TGTGCCAGCAGTCACTTAATCTCTGGAAACACCATATATTTT
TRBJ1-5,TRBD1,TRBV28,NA,CATTDRADQPQHF,TGTGCCACTACCGACAGGGCGGACCAGCCCCAGCATTTT
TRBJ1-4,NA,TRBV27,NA,CASSLQAVGPRGEKLFF,TGTGCCAGCAGTTTACAGGCAGTGGGTCCGCGGGGGGAAAAACTGTTTTTT
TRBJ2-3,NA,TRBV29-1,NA,CSVSPSTDTQYF,TGCAGCGTTTCCCCTAGCACAGATACGCAGTATTTT
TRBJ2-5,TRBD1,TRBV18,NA,CASSGRTGGTETQYF,TGTGCCAGCTCAGGCCGGACAGGGGGCACAGAGACCCAGTACTTC
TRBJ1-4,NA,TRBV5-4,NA,CASSSELNEKLFF,TGTGCCAGCAGCTCGGAGCTTAATGAAAAACTGTTTTTT
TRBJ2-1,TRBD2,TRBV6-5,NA,CASRDLSGKLNEQFF,TGTGCCAGCAGAGACCTCAGCGGGAAATTGAATGAGCAGTTCTTC
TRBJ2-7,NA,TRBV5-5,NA,CASSLAPDSSYEQYF,TGTGCCAGCAGCTTGGCGCCCGACAGCTCCTACGAGCAGTACTTC